Included here is one T cell receptor beta chain sequence, with context. Its antigen is still unknown. Per sample, roughly 500 nanograms of biopsy DNA were TCRB immunosequenced. Clones were sequenced by immunoSEQ multiplex PCR, and TCRdb holds only the in-frame ones, with some missing. This sample has 12,000 to 15,000 clones, with around 90% found just once. This sample was taken from a study of T cell repertoires in ileal Crohn's disease. Study-wide background: Patients had a median approximately 8-year disease duration, and roughly 32% were active smokers. Whole-study results and caveats: Active smokers at surgery had more clonal expansions than non-smokers.

Included were adult ileal or ileocolonic Crohn's patients indicated for ileocolonic resection. CDR3 length: 13 amino acids. Germline values: CDR1 SNHLY, CDR2 FYNNEI. With 6 bases removed from V and 7 bases from J, the gap between germline ends came to 16 bases. Sequencing input: ileal tissue. The clonotype originates from an adult with Crohn's disease. This chain joins TRBV2 and TRBJ2-7; weak D call: TRBD2 (5 bases). CDR3 protein: CASRIEYSGEQYF. Here the CDR3 DNA reads TGTGCCAGCAGGATAGAGTACTCGGGAGAGCAGTACTTC.